The entry below describes one TCR beta chain. The sample comes from a study of Ad26.COV2.S vaccination and SARS-CoV-2 variants. Study-level background: Intramuscularly, Ad26.COV2.S was given either once or twice, 56 days apart.

The treatment is: some 20 received Ad26.COV2.S at low or high dose, single or two shots; about 5 received placebo; per-sample allocation not given. On day 63 after the first injection, vaccine and placebo recipients gave samples. Profiling relied on immunoSEQ multiplex PCR, and the TCRdb table lists in-frame clones only, not all of them. This table holds roughly 300,000 clones, 70% to 90% found once. V lost 3 bases and J 0 bases, leaving 12 bases between the germline ends. The CDR3 covers 16 residues. Germline CDR1 MGHDK, CDR2 SYGVNS. The origin of this receptor is a person aged 18 to 65 who received the Ad26.COV2.S COVID-19 vaccine or a placebo. Sequenced here: peripheral blood, sampled in a trial of Ad26.COV2.S vaccine versus placebo. The chain carries TRBV25-1 and TRBJ1-3; D is unclear. The CDR3 loop reads CASSDSGRSSGNTIYF. The CDR3 DNA reads as TGTGCCAGCAGTGATTCGGGAAGAAGCTCTGGAAACACCATATATTTT.